The 9 T cell receptor beta chains below were found in one sample sequenced in a study of cytomegalovirus exposure and HLA in healthy donors. 13 Jbeta primers and 60 Vbeta primers were used for the PCR. Measured with immunoSEQ multiplex PCR; TCRdb has only the in-frame clones, and not every one. The sample contains approximately 280,000 clones, about 90% of which appear only once. The material sequenced was PBMCs. The receptor set was obtained from a woman between 18 and 29 years old in good health and CMV-seronegative.

The J gene is TRBJ2-7, the V gene TRBV15; 7 bases are shared with TRBD1. Per germline, CDR1 LNHNV and CDR2 YYDKDF (reference sequence). After removal of 4 bases from V and 5 bases from J, the junction contained 8 bases not matched to a gene. The CDR3 consists of 14 residues. The CDR3 protein is CATSTRQGRDEQYF. The DNA of the CDR3 is TGTGCCACCAGCACAAGACAGGGTAGGGACGAGCAGTACTTC.

The V call is TRBV6-5, the J call TRBJ2-7; TRBD2 aligns across 11 bases. The CDR3 is 13 residues long. CDR1 and CDR2 (germline): MNHEY, SVGAGI. J lost 10 bases, V lost 4 bases, and 6 bases had no gene match. The CDR3 nucleotides are TGTGCCAGCAGTTTCACTAGCGGGGGCATACAGTACTTC. This translates into CASSFTSGGIQYF.

The chain combines TRBV2 with TRBJ1-1; 9 bases fit TRBD1. The germline V gene encodes CDR1 SNHLY and CDR2 FYNNEI. The CDR3 loop spans 14 amino acids. V lost 6 bases and J lost 1; bases outside the gene matches: 3. Written as DNA, the CDR3 is TGTGCCAGCAGGACGGACAGGGGGAACACTGAAGCTTTCTTT. Amino acid sequence: CASRTDRGNTEAFF. Variable domain in full (rest from reference TRBV2 and TRBJ1-1): EPEVTQTPSHQVTQMGQEVILRCVPISNHLYFYWYRQILGQKVEFLVSFYNNEISEKSEIFDDQFSVERPDGSNFTLKIRSTKLEDSAMYFCASRTDRGNTEAFFGQGTRLTVV.

The rearrangement links TRBV19 to TRBJ1-1, with TRBD1 identical over 7 bases. CDR3 length equals 13 residues. The V segment lost 5 bases and the J segment 4 bases; nucleotides outside the gene matches: 4. Per germline, CDR1 LNHDA and CDR2 SQIVND (reference sequence). The CDR3 protein is CASSPRDSTEAFF. In DNA form, the CDR3 reads TGTGCCAGTAGTCCCCGGGACAGCACTGAAGCTTTCTTT.

V and J are TRBV19 and TRBJ1-2; D gene unclear. V was clipped by 7 bases and J by 4 bases, with 16 bases between them. The CDR3 has 14 amino acids. Germline CDR1 and CDR2: LNHDA and SQIVND (reference sequence). DNA for the CDR3: TGTGCCAGTATCGGCCCCGGAGGCTCCTATGGCTACACCTTC. Residues: CASIGPGGSYGYTF.

The DNA for the CDR3 is TGTGCCAGCTCCAGCGGGGGGACCGGGGAGCTGTTTTTT. Its translation: CASSSGGTGELFF. The chain combines TRBV2 with TRBJ2-2, with 9 bases fitting TRBD2. CDR3 length: 13 amino acids. Germline CDR1 and CDR2: SNHLY and FYNNEI. With V trimmed by 8 bases and J by 5 bases, 3 bases remained unmatched.

The rearrangement uses TRBV7-2 and TRBJ2-1; 8 positions agree with TRBD1. The CDR3 loop spans 16 amino acids. Per the germline V gene, CDR1 is SGHTA and CDR2 is FQGNSA. J lost 0 bases, V lost 4 bases, and 5 bases had no gene match. The CDR3 DNA sequence: TGTGCCAGCAGCTCCCGGACAGGGAGCTCCTACAATGAGCAGTTCTTC. This encodes CASSSRTGSSYNEQFF.

The rearrangement joins TRBV5-1 to TRBJ2-1; 11 bases fit TRBD2. Trimming removed 2 bases from V and 7 bases from J; junction bases left unmatched: 8. The CDR3 has 16 residues. Germline assignment: CDR1 SGHRS and CDR2 YFSETQ. This chain's CDR3 is CASSLGSGGALNEQFF. The CDR3 DNA follows: TGCGCCAGCAGCTTAGGTAGCGGGGGGGCTCTTAATGAGCAGTTCTTC. The whole variable domain, filled in from reference TRBV5-1 and TRBJ2-1, reads KAGVTQTPRYLIKTRGQQVTLSCSPISGHRSVSWYQQTPGQGLQFLFEYFSETQRNKGNFPGRFSGRQFSNSRSEMNVSTLELGDSALYLCASSLGSGGALNEQFFGPGTRLTVL.

This sequence joins TRBV15 and TRBJ2-7; 8 bases align to TRBD2. J was trimmed by 6 bases and V by 1 base; bases with no gene match: 8. Germline V gene lookup returns CDR1 LNHNV and CDR2 YYDKDF (reference sequence). The CDR3 sequence is 15 residues long. The CDR3 sequence is CATSRGASGLSEQYF. CDR3 in DNA: TGTGCCACCAGCAGAGGGGCTAGCGGGCTGAGCGAGCAGTACTTC.